This TCR beta chain was sequenced in a study of Ad26.COV2.S vaccination and SARS-CoV-2 variants. Study details: This donor came from the COV1001 trial of Ad26.COV2.S.

Germline lookup yields CDR1 MNHEY and CDR2 SVGAGI. V lost 4 bases, J lost 5 bases, and 10 bases stayed unmatched. CDR3 length equals 16 residues. Produced via immunoSEQ multiplex PCR; TCRdb's table is partial and in-frame only. The sample has some 640,000 clones, around 90% seen once. Of note for this clone: The antigen is unknown.

Treatment: some 20 received Ad26.COV2.S at low or high dose, single or two shots; 5 received placebo; per-sample allocation not given. Sampling happened 63 days after the first vaccine or placebo injection. An Ad26 vector carrying the Wuhan-strain SARS-CoV-2 spike served as the vaccine. The study's findings and limits: Spike-specific TCR breadth was greater after Ad26.COV2.S than placebo. Recipients of either vaccine or placebo displayed similar breadth of non-spike TCRs.

This chain links TRBV6-5 with TRBJ2-2; 7 bases map to TRBD1. Here the sequenced sample was peripheral blood, taken in a trial of Ad26.COV2.S vaccine versus placebo. This TCR was sampled from a person aged 18-60 years who received the Ad26.COV2.S COVID-19 vaccine or a placebo. Here the CDR3 DNA reads TGTGCCAGCAGTTTTGACAGGGAAAGAGGAACCGGGGAGCTGTTTTTT. Translated, it gives CASSFDRERGTGELFF.